This is a list of T cell receptor beta chains from one sample in a study of blood T cell repertoires in COVID-19. Here immunoSEQ multiplex PCR was the method, and the copy in TCRdb shows in-frame clones only, minus some. The profile covers 280,000 or so clones, with 80% to 90% appearing a single time and roughly 2.2% taken by the ten largest. Material for sequencing was PBMCs or T cells enriched from blood (not recorded which). The receptors were sampled from a young man who had recovered from COVID-19. The CDR3 runs from the conserved cysteine through the conserved F or W. D genes are given only for firm matches. Clone size appears in some rows only: once, few, many, or a class for an expanded clone.

v_call: TRBV19; d_call: NA; j_call: TRBJ2-2; clone_size: NA; cdr3_nt: TGTGCCAGTAGTAGGGCAGGGTTGGACACCGGGGAGCTGTTTTTT; cdr3_aa: CASSRAGLDTGELFF
v_call: TRBV24-1; d_call: NA; j_call: TRBJ2-3; clone_size: once; cdr3_nt: TGTGCCACCAGTGGTTCAGGTCGCACAGATACGCAGTATTTT; cdr3_aa: CATSGSGRTDTQYF
v_call: TRBV30; d_call: NA; j_call: TRBJ2-2; clone_size: NA; cdr3_nt: TGTGCCTGGAGCTATAGGGGGACCGGGGAGCTGTTTTTT; cdr3_aa: CAWSYRGTGELFF
v_call: TRBV9; d_call: NA; j_call: TRBJ1-2; clone_size: NA; cdr3_nt: TGTGCCAGCAGCGGGCTTGGCTACACCTTC; cdr3_aa: CASSGLGYTF
v_call: TRBV15; d_call: NA; j_call: TRBJ1-2; clone_size: NA; cdr3_nt: TGTGCCACCAGCAGAGATAAGGGGTATGGCTACACCTTC; cdr3_aa: CATSRDKGYGYTF
v_call: TRBV5-6; d_call: TRBD1; j_call: TRBJ2-4; clone_size: NA; cdr3_nt: TGTGCCAGCAGCCTGGACAGGGGTACGGAAAACATTCAGTACTTC; cdr3_aa: CASSLDRGTENIQYF
v_call: TRBV7-2; d_call: NA; j_call: TRBJ2-7; clone_size: once; cdr3_nt: TGTGCCAGCAGCCTGCGGGACAGTAGCTCCTACGAGCAGTACTTC; cdr3_aa: CASSLRDSSSYEQYF
v_call: TRBV5-1; d_call: TRBD1; j_call: TRBJ1-2; clone_size: NA; cdr3_nt: TGCGCCAGCAGCCAGGACAGGCCAAACTATGGCTACACCTTC; cdr3_aa: CASSQDRPNYGYTF
v_call: TRBV19; d_call: TRBD1; j_call: TRBJ1-1; clone_size: NA; cdr3_nt: TGTGCCAGTAGTCCCCGGGACAGGGGGGGGGACACTGAAGCTTTCTTT; cdr3_aa: CASSPRDRGGDTEAFF
v_call: TRBV10-2; d_call: NA; j_call: TRBJ1-1; clone_size: NA; cdr3_nt: TGCGCCAGCAGCCGGACAGCCACTGAAGCTTTCTTT; cdr3_aa: CASSRTATEAFF
v_call: TRBV6-5; d_call: TRBD1; j_call: TRBJ1-2; clone_size: NA; cdr3_nt: TGTGCCAGCAGCCCACAGACAGGGGCCTTCTATGGCTACACCTTC; cdr3_aa: CASSPQTGAFYGYTF
v_call: TRBV6-5; d_call: NA; j_call: TRBJ1-1; clone_size: NA; cdr3_nt: TGTGCCAGCACCCACCAGGGGAACACTGAAGCTTTCTTT; cdr3_aa: CASTHQGNTEAFF
v_call: TRBV11-2; d_call: TRBD1; j_call: TRBJ2-7; clone_size: NA; cdr3_nt: TGTGCCAGCACCCCGGGACAGGGGGCCTACGAGCAGTACTTC; cdr3_aa: CASTPGQGAYEQYF
v_call: TRBV27; d_call: NA; j_call: TRBJ1-2; clone_size: NA; cdr3_nt: TGTGCCAGCAGTTCAAACGCTCCCTCATTGGTTCGGGGCTATGGCTACACCTTC; cdr3_aa: CASSSNAPSLVRGYGYTF
v_call: TRBV7-9; d_call: NA; j_call: TRBJ1-1; clone_size: NA; cdr3_nt: TGTGCCAGCAGCTGGGGGGATCGGAACACTGAAGCTTTCTTT; cdr3_aa: CASSWGDRNTEAFF
v_call: TRBV2; d_call: TRBD1; j_call: TRBJ1-3; clone_size: NA; cdr3_nt: TGTGCCAGCGATCCGGACAGGGGGCTCGGAAACACCATATATTTT; cdr3_aa: CASDPDRGLGNTIYF
v_call: TRBV5-1; d_call: NA; j_call: TRBJ2-5; clone_size: NA; cdr3_nt: TGCGCCAGCAGCTTGGGGTTAACGGAAGAGACCCAGTACTTC; cdr3_aa: CASSLGLTEETQYF
v_call: TRBV29-1; d_call: NA; j_call: TRBJ1-2; clone_size: NA; cdr3_nt: TGCAGCGTTGTCGGGGGGAACTATGGCTACACCTTC; cdr3_aa: CSVVGGNYGYTF
v_call: TRBV6-2/TRBV6-3; d_call: TRBD2; j_call: TRBJ2-7; clone_size: NA; cdr3_nt: TGTGCCAGCAGTTCCGGGACTAGCGGGGGATTCTCCTACGAGCAGTACTTC; cdr3_aa: CASSSGTSGGFSYEQYF
v_call: TRBV25-1; d_call: TRBD2; j_call: TRBJ2-5; clone_size: NA; cdr3_nt: TGTGCCAGCATCCCCTCAGGGCGGGGGACGAAAGAGACCCAGTACTTC; cdr3_aa: CASIPSGRGTKETQYF
v_call: TRBV7-3; d_call: TRBD2; j_call: TRBJ2-3; clone_size: NA; cdr3_nt: TGTGCCAGCAGCCGTAGCGGGGGGCACACAGATACGCAGTATTTT; cdr3_aa: CASSRSGGHTDTQYF
v_call: TRBV24-1; d_call: TRBD1; j_call: TRBJ2-2; clone_size: NA; cdr3_nt: TGTGCCACCAGTGATTTACACCGGGACAGAGGTGCCGGGGAGCTGTTTTTT; cdr3_aa: CATSDLHRDRGAGELFF
v_call: TRBV3-1/TRBV3-2; d_call: TRBD1; j_call: TRBJ1-1; clone_size: NA; cdr3_nt: TGTGCCAGCAGCCCCCCACCCTCTGACAGGGACACTGAAGCTTTCTTT; cdr3_aa: CASSPPPSDRDTEAFF
v_call: TRBV6-4; d_call: NA; j_call: TRBJ2-1; clone_size: NA; cdr3_nt: TGTGCCAGCAGTGACTCACCGGGGGGCGTTAATGAGCAGTTCTTC; cdr3_aa: CASSDSPGGVNEQFF
v_call: TRBV3-1/TRBV3-2; d_call: NA; j_call: TRBJ1-3; clone_size: NA; cdr3_nt: TGTGCCAGCAGCCATGCCCTTCGGTCCTCTGGAAACACCATATATTTT; cdr3_aa: CASSHALRSSGNTIYF
v_call: TRBV18; d_call: TRBD1; j_call: TRBJ2-3; clone_size: NA; cdr3_nt: TGTGCCAGCTCAAGCTGGACAGGGGAGTACACAGATACGCAGTATTTT; cdr3_aa: CASSSWTGEYTDTQYF
v_call: TRBV19; d_call: NA; j_call: TRBJ2-7; clone_size: NA; cdr3_nt: TGTGCCAGTAGTATAGCGGACTTCTACGAGCAGTACTTC; cdr3_aa: CASSIADFYEQYF
v_call: TRBV21-1; d_call: NA; j_call: TRBJ2-3; clone_size: few; cdr3_nt: TGTGCCAGCAGCAAAGTACGGCTTGAGCGGGGGCCCTCCACAGATACGCAGTATTTT; cdr3_aa: CASSKVRLERGPSTDTQYF
v_call: TRBV29-1; d_call: NA; j_call: TRBJ2-3; clone_size: NA; cdr3_nt: TGCAGCGTGGCCCCCGGACAGAGCACAGATACGCAGTATTTT; cdr3_aa: CSVAPGQSTDTQYF
v_call: TRBV21-1; d_call: NA; j_call: TRBJ2-7; clone_size: NA; cdr3_nt: TGTGCCAGCAGCAAAGAGACAGCTACACCTGATTACGAGCAGTACTTC; cdr3_aa: CASSKETATPDYEQYF
v_call: TRBV30; d_call: NA; j_call: TRBJ2-5; clone_size: NA; cdr3_nt: TGTGCCTGGACTGGACAGATCCAAGAGACCCAGTACTTC; cdr3_aa: CAWTGQIQETQYF
v_call: TRBV9; d_call: TRBD2; j_call: TRBJ2-2; clone_size: NA; cdr3_nt: TGTGCCAGCAGCGTAGCGGCGGGGGGGGCCGACACCGGGGAGCTGTTTTTT; cdr3_aa: CASSVAAGGADTGELFF
v_call: TRBV11-1; d_call: TRBD1; j_call: TRBJ1-3; clone_size: once; cdr3_nt: TGTGCCAGCAGCGTTATGACAGGGAGCGGAAACACCATATATTTT; cdr3_aa: CASSVMTGSGNTIYF
v_call: TRBV11-2; d_call: TRBD2; j_call: TRBJ2-7; clone_size: NA; cdr3_nt: TGTGCCAGCAGGGGACTAGCGGGCGAGCAGTACTTC; cdr3_aa: CASRGLAGEQYF
v_call: TRBV3-1/TRBV3-2; d_call: NA; j_call: TRBJ2-3; clone_size: NA; cdr3_nt: TGTGCCAGCACCTTAACGCGGGGCGCAACGCAGTATTTT; cdr3_aa: CASTLTRGATQYF
v_call: TRBV6-4; d_call: NA; j_call: TRBJ2-2; clone_size: few; cdr3_nt: TGTGCCAGCAGCGGGGGGAACACCGGGGAGCTGTTTTTT; cdr3_aa: CASSGGNTGELFF
v_call: TRBV5-1; d_call: NA; j_call: TRBJ2-3; clone_size: NA; cdr3_nt: TGCGCCAGCAGCTTGTCGGTAGCGGGCACAGATACGCAGTATTTT; cdr3_aa: CASSLSVAGTDTQYF
v_call: TRBV2; d_call: TRBD2; j_call: TRBJ2-7; clone_size: NA; cdr3_nt: TGTGCCAGCCTCTCCGGGCTAGCGGGGCACTACGAGCAGTACTTC; cdr3_aa: CASLSGLAGHYEQYF
v_call: TRBV10-3; d_call: TRBD2; j_call: TRBJ2-2; clone_size: NA; cdr3_nt: TGTGCCATCAGTGAGTCGACTAGCGGGGACACCGGGGAGCTGTTTTTT; cdr3_aa: CAISESTSGDTGELFF
v_call: TRBV11-2; d_call: TRBD1; j_call: TRBJ2-7; clone_size: NA; cdr3_nt: TGTGCCAGCAGCTCCTCAGGGGGCTCCTACGAGCAGTACTTC; cdr3_aa: CASSSSGGSYEQYF
v_call: TRBV19; d_call: NA; j_call: TRBJ1-1; clone_size: NA; cdr3_nt: TGTGCCAGTAGTCCCCGGCGGGTGAACACTGAAGCTTTCTTT; cdr3_aa: CASSPRRVNTEAFF
v_call: TRBV5-5; d_call: TRBD1; j_call: TRBJ1-1; clone_size: NA; cdr3_nt: TGTGCCAGCAGCTTGACAGGGGGCACTGAAGCTTTCTTT; cdr3_aa: CASSLTGGTEAFF
v_call: TRBV6-2/TRBV6-3; d_call: TRBD1; j_call: TRBJ1-2; clone_size: NA; cdr3_nt: TGTGCCAGCAGTTACTTCAGGACAGGGGCCGGCTACACCTTC; cdr3_aa: CASSYFRTGAGYTF
v_call: TRBV25-1; d_call: NA; j_call: TRBJ1-4; clone_size: NA; cdr3_nt: TGTGCCAGCAGTGTGGGGGGGAGAGAAAAACTGTTTTTT; cdr3_aa: CASSVGGREKLFF
v_call: TRBV9; d_call: NA; j_call: TRBJ2-3; clone_size: NA; cdr3_nt: TGTGCCAGCAGCGTAGAAGGGGCGGATACGCAGTATTTT; cdr3_aa: CASSVEGADTQYF
v_call: TRBV7-8; d_call: NA; j_call: TRBJ1-2; clone_size: NA; cdr3_nt: TGTGCCAGCAGCTATGAAAGGGGGTATGGCTACACCTTC; cdr3_aa: CASSYERGYGYTF
v_call: TRBV7-2; d_call: NA; j_call: TRBJ1-5; clone_size: NA; cdr3_nt: TGTGCCAGCAGCCCTAGGGGGGGGGCTCAGCCCCAGCATTTT; cdr3_aa: CASSPRGGAQPQHF